This TCR beta chain was documented in a study of Graves' ophthalmopathy and Graves' hyperthyroidism listed by TCRdb under 2018. Regarding the research as a whole: Peripheral blood was collected before any treatment was given, at the time of initial diagnosis. The study used signatures of the TCR beta repertoire to tell Graves' ophthalmopathy apart from Graves' hyperthyroidism and to predict which patients would progress to ophthalmopathy. In total, around 140 blood samples were TCR-sequenced: fewer than 50 ophthalmopathy, roughly 80 hyperthyroidism and about 17 hyperthyroidism-to-ophthalmopathy patients. To explore V-J signatures that separate ophthalmopathy from hyperthyroidism, a discovery set of about a hundred patients was enrolled, consisting of 40 to 45 with ophthalmopathy and around 57 with stable hyperthyroidism. The independent validation cohort included some 19 hyperthyroidism patients plus 17 patients who later progressed from hyperthyroidism to ophthalmopathy. In five or six hyperthyroidism patients, the T-cell repertoire of thyroid tissue was compared with the T-cell repertoire of blood. Following sample collection, hyperthyroidism patients were given methimazole at a starting dose of 30 mg daily, and ophthalmopathy patients were given high-dose intravenous methylprednisolone.

Broad study findings and their caveats: The 13-signature model separated ophthalmopathy from stable hyperthyroidism with 87.88% sensitivity and about 81% specificity in cross-validation, and 80%/75% in the test set. Sample size was not statistically predetermined, and group allocation was not concealed from the investigators. Most expanded thyroid clonotypes with a frequency above 0.001 also appeared in blood, which suggests that blood repertoires may reflect the immune response in the thyroid. In validation, the model predicted ophthalmopathy progression with 70.59% sensitivity and approximately 72% specificity; roughly 11 predicted patients were CT-confirmed with GO in a median of approximately 6.5 months.

For repertoire sequencing, the TCR beta CDR3 regions were amplified from RNA transcripts. A first-round RT-PCR used HTBI primers with the Qiagen OneStep RT-PCR kit, followed by a second-round multiplex PCR, size selection and purification. Libraries were sequenced on an Illumina HiSeq2000 using paired-end 100 bp reads. The study's own analysis went as follows. SOAPnuke was used for read processing, and reads with adapters, uncalled bases, a mean Phred below 15, or no exact constant-primer or identifier match were discarded. High-quality paired reads were merged with COPE v1.2.5. Each unique nucleotide sequence was defined as a clonotype, and clonotypes were aligned to IMGT TRB V, D and J references with MiTCR v1.1. Analysis was restricted to V-J combinations with a frequency above 0.0001, which covered 99.2% of repertoires. For each V-J combination, a TCR clonal expansion and chaos score was defined as F50 clonal expansion divided by the chaos observed in the TCRdist matrix. Welch's t-statistics and random forest were used to narrow the features down to 13 V-J combinations, which were then fed into a naive Bayes classifier. The Morisita-Horn index was used to measure how similar the thyroid and blood repertoires were. The raw public reads went through TCRdb reprocessing: fastp at Q25, MiXCR clone calling, in-frame beta chains kept. Rows merge per CDR3 protein into single entries with the most common DNA and genes. The V and J calls and clone size are TCRdb's, not the authors'. Present in this sample are 200,000 to 250,000 distinct CDR3 sequences, less than 55% of which were seen just once. The ten biggest clones cover roughly 50% of the sample.

V and J are trimmed by 3 bases and 1 base, and the gene matches miss 7 bases of the junction. The CDR3, cysteine through phenylalanine, is 16 amino acids long. Just the 48-base CDR3 DNA is kept, in frame starting at base 1. The germline V gene sets CDR1 to KGHDR and CDR2 to SFDVKD. A word on this clonotype: This clone's antigen is unknown. It has no much larger one-base neighbor in the sample; base qualities were not kept.

Patients with ophthalmopathy had moderately to severely active disease, with a Clinical Activity Score of 3 or more, a NOSPECS grade of 4 or more, and a disease duration of less than 3 months. Patients with other autoimmune diseases, uncontrolled infections, pregnancy or lactation were excluded. Clinical symptoms, serum thyroxine, TRAb, thyroid ultrasound and orbital computed tomography were used for diagnosis. PBMCs were isolated from 10 ml of fresh peripheral blood by Ficoll-Paque density gradient centrifugation. Total RNA was extracted with Trizol reagent and quality-checked on an Agilent 2100 Bioanalyzer.

Rearrangement joined TRBV24-1 to TRBJ2-5; 7 bases in between match TRBD2. Material: peripheral blood. The TCR sequence derives from an adult man with Graves' ophthalmopathy. CDR3 sequence: CATSDPPPGGQETQYF. Here is the DNA: TGTGCCACCAGTGATCCCCCTCCGGGAGGCCAAGAGACCCAGTACTTC.